This T cell receptor beta chain stems from a study of cytomegalovirus exposure and HLA in healthy donors. Study as a whole: Of all 400 or so donors who were genotyped, around 82% belonged to the Caucasian-associated ancestry cluster.

The table lists this clone with a count of one. The antigen remains unidentified. PCR was performed using 60 Vbeta and 13 Jbeta primers. Method: immunoSEQ multiplex PCR; TCRdb's copy keeps in-frame clones and lacks some. The table includes about 100,000 clones, around 76% detected once. Study-wide results and caveats: The study listed under 200 cytomegalovirus-associated TCR beta chains. Another analysis was done later, and it associated approximately 17,000 TCR beta sequences with HLA alleles at 0.05 false discovery rate.

Germline CDR1 and CDR2: SGHAT and FQNNGV. The CDR3 sequence is 14 residues long. V lost 8 bases and J lost 4; bases outside the gene matches: 7. The gene calls are TRBV11-2 and TRBJ2-7; 11 nucleotides line up with TRBD2. The origin of this receptor is a man aged 35 to 55 in good health and CMV-seropositive. Sequences were obtained from PBMCs. The CDR3: CASEPGLAAYEQYF. The CDR3 nucleotides are TGTGCCAGCGAGCCGGGACTAGCGGCGTACGAGCAGTACTTC.